Below, 9 T cell receptor beta chains from the same sample are listed, as sequenced in a study of blood T cell repertoires in COVID-19. TCRdb's table, derived via immunoSEQ multiplex PCR, lists solely in-frame clones and lacks some. The sample contains a few hundred thousand clones, around 88% of which appear only once. Sequenced: peripheral blood. These receptors came from a man aged 25-45 years with active or convalescent COVID-19.

This clone appeared once. The chain combines TRBV2 with TRBJ1-4, with D possibly matching TRBD1 (5 bases). CDR1 is SNHLY and CDR2 is FYNNEI in the germline V gene. The CDR3 is 14 amino acids. Trimming stripped 6 bases from V and 4 bases from J, with 12 bases between. The CDR3 sequence: CASRAGGSNEKLFF. The CDR3 nucleotides are TGTGCCAGCAGGGCCGGGGGGAGTAATGAAAAACTGTTTTTT.

The CDR3 nucleotides are TGTGCCAGCAGGAAAACTAGCGGGGTAGGGGAGCTGTTTTTT. This translates into CASRKTSGVGELFF. The genes are TRBV11-2 and TRBJ2-2; 10 nucleotides line up with TRBD2. The CDR3 is made up of 14 amino acids. After removal of 6 bases from V and 8 bases from J, the junction contained 6 bases not matched to a gene. Germline loops: CDR1 SGHAT, CDR2 FQNNGV.

V is TRBV3-1 (or the pseudogene TRBV3-2) and J is TRBJ2-2, with TRBD1 as a possible D gene (6 bases). Per germline, CDR1 LGHDT and CDR2 YNNKEL (reference sequence). The CDR3 runs to 14 residues. V lost 5 bases to trimming and J lost 6 bases, with 13 bases between them. CDR3 bases: TGTGCCAGCAGCAAACAGGGTCGCCCCGGGGAGCTGTTTTTT. Encoded protein: CASSKQGRPGELFF.

V and J are TRBV19 and TRBJ2-1; 11 bases agree with TRBD2. V lost 2 bases, J lost 7 bases, and 10 bases stayed unmatched. CDR1 LNHDA and CDR2 SQIVND come from the germline V gene (reference sequence). CDR3 length: 17 amino acids. Here the CDR3 DNA reads TGTGCCAGTAGTATACTCGTAGCGGGGGGGCCAGAGAATGAGCAGTTCTTC. Residues: CASSILVAGGPENEQFF.

This rearrangement joins TRBV4-1 to TRBJ2-2; D remains unclear. The CDR3 runs 13 residues. Germline V gives CDR1 MGHRA, CDR2 YSYEKL. V lost 0 bases to trimming and J lost 7 bases, with 6 bases between them. The CDR3 protein is CASSQEMSGELFF. DNA of the CDR3: TGCGCCAGCAGCCAAGAAATGAGCGGGGAGCTGTTTTTT.

The V and J genes are TRBV7-2 and TRBJ2-2; 7 bases fit TRBD1. CDR1 SGHTA and CDR2 FQGNSA come from the germline V gene. The J segment lost 9 bases and the V segment lost 5 bases, leaving 15 bases of the junction unmatched. The CDR3 is 16 residues long. CDR3 coding DNA: TGTGCCAGCAGCCATCCGGGACAGATCGTGCCTTGGGAGCTGTTTTTT. Translated: CASSHPGQIVPWELFF.

The chain has TRBV5-4 and TRBJ2-5; D uncertain. Germline-derived CDR1 and CDR2 are SGHNT and YYREEE (reference sequence). The CDR3 spans 13 residues. The V end was cut by 2 bases, the J end by 2 bases, with 7 bases between. This chain's CDR3 is CASSFERQETQYF. For the CDR3, the DNA is TGTGCCAGCAGCTTCGAACGGCAAGAGACCCAGTACTTC.

The CDR3 region has the DNA TGTGCCAGCAGCGGACAGTACAAAGAGACCCAGTACTTC. Protein: CASSGQYKETQYF. The chain combines TRBV14 with TRBJ2-5; TRBD1 might be the D (6 bases). The length of the CDR3 is 13 residues. Germline V lookup: CDR1 SGHDN, CDR2 FVKESK. Deletions cut 5 bases from V and 3 bases from J, with 10 bases between. The full variable domain, in which reference TRBV14 and TRBJ2-5 provide the parts outside the CDR3, is EAGVTQFPSHSVIEKGQTVTLRCDPISGHDNLYWYRRVMGKEIKFLLHFVKESKQDESGMPNNRFLAERTGGTYSTLKVQPAELEDSGVYFCASSGQYKETQYFGPGTRLLVL.

The chain recombines TRBV7-3 with TRBJ2-3; D unclear. The CDR3 contains 13 residues. Germline values: CDR1 SGHTA, CDR2 FQGTGA. Trimming cost V 2 bases and J 4 bases, with 7 bases left between them. DNA for the CDR3: TGTGCCAGCAGCTTAGGCTTGGCAGATACGCAGTATTTT. It translates to CASSLGLADTQYF.